This T cell receptor (beta chain) derives from a study of OX40 agonist ivuxolimab in advanced cancers. Regarding the study as a whole: Some patients who did not respond also had low normalized T-cell clonal expansion. Partial responders treated at 0.1-3.0 mg/kg exhibited clonal expansion among the lowest measured.

Data came from immunoSEQ multiplex PCR; TCRdb stores just in-frame clones and leaves some out. The data hold some 91,000 clones, with around 87% observed a single time. Germline CDR1 and CDR2: SGHTS and YDEGEE. The CDR3 has 16 amino acids. V gave up 2 bases and J gave up 0 bases, with 12 bases separating them. Points on this clone: No antigen is known for it.

The chain carries TRBV5-8 and TRBJ2-1; D not certain. The material was CD4+ or CD8+ T cells sorted from blood, obtained in a trial of the OX40 agonist ivuxolimab. This receptor was identified in an adult with an advanced solid tumor such as melanoma, head and neck, liver or kidney cancer. The DNA for the CDR3 is TGTGCCAGCAGCTTTCTGACTCACAACTCCTACAATGAGCAGTTCTTC. Translating gives CASSFLTHNSYNEQFF.